The T cell receptor beta chain under discussion was sequenced for a study of shared clonotypes between healthy human individuals. Germline values: CDR1 SGHRS, CDR2 YFSETQ. The CDR3 has 14 residues. V was pared by 0 bases and J by 4 bases, with 10 bases between. Study-level results: Estimated richness was generally greater in naive than memory subsets.

The table lists this clone with a few counts. The antigen is unknown. Different DNA sequences within this sample yield the same CDR3. This table comes from immunoSEQ multiplex PCR, and its TCRdb copy is limited to in-frame clones, with some not included. This sample has some 680,000 clones, with approximately 73% found just once. The chain has TRBV5-1 and TRBJ1-2, with D possibly being TRBD1 (6 bases). This TCR derives from a woman in her twenties or thirties in good health. Sequencing was performed on memory CD4+ T cells sorted from blood. The subset is: CD45RA-negative fraction. In DNA, the CDR3 is TGCGCCAGCAGCTTGGGTTGGGGGGCCTATGGCTACACCTTC. This sequence encodes CASSLGWGAYGYTF.